Included here is one T cell receptor (beta chain) sequence, with context. The antigen it binds to is not known. Base qualities are not at hand, and no much larger clone is one base apart. The source of the sample is a study of a mutant IDH1 vaccine in newly diagnosed glioma (dated by TCRdb to the early 2020s). For context, the study as a whole: Vaccination was initiated 4-6 weeks after radiotherapy alone, or concurrently with temozolomide cycles in the chemotherapy-containing groups. The week-35 safety follow-up was designated visit V12, and the week-47 end of study was designated visit V13. Of the approximately 34 patients who were treated, about 62% were male and about 40% were female, and the mean age was approximately 40 years. Peripheral blood samples were drawn at six visits, namely V03 (baseline), V05, V07, V10, V12 and V13. Longitudinal TCRB deep sequencing was done for 25 to 30 treated patients, wherever samples were available for exploratory analyses. Prior to enrollment, patients had been given standard therapy consisting of radiotherapy alone, temozolomide alone, or radiochemotherapy with temozolomide, with the combination given to most patients. Broader findings and caveats from the paper: Availability determined which PBMC samples were chosen for TCRB deep sequencing. Pseudoprogression seemed to be unrelated to changes in the top peripheral T cell clonotypes found by TCRB sequencing. Immune responses induced by the vaccine were seen in over 80% of patients across multiple MHC alleles. According to the authors, sample limitations meant that analyses of patient blood samples could not be reproduced.

Trimming costs V 4 bases and J 6 bases, and their ends lie 9 bases apart. The CDR3 has 13 amino acids, counting the end cysteine and phenylalanine. CDR3 DNA only is kept here, 39 bases in frame from base 1. The germline V gene encodes CDR1 MNHNY and CDR2 SVGAGI (reference sequence). The time point label, read with the paper, signifies: week 35, safety follow-up. Every vaccine dose consisted of 300 ug of a 20-mer mutant IDH1 peptide in Montanide, administered subcutaneously together with topical imiquimod. Patients received eight vaccinations in weeks 1, 3, 5, 7, 11, 15, 19 and 23, corresponding to visits V03 through V10. Donors had newly diagnosed WHO grade 3 or 4 IDH1-mutant astrocytomas with loss of nuclear ATRX. The samples were drawn from NOA16, a multicentre, single-arm, open-label phase I trial in Germany that tested a mutant IDH1 peptide vaccine in humans for the first time. The DNeasy Blood and Tissue Kit was used to extract genomic DNA from EDTA blood for TCRB sequencing.

The library was built by means of the immunoSEQ multiplex PCR assay. The hsTCRB Kit was used according to the manufacturer's protocol to amplify rearranged TCR beta chain sequences. An Illumina MiSeq was used to sequence the TCRB libraries. Processing in the source paper ran as follows. The proprietary platform of the kit vendor was used for demultiplexing, trimming and gene mapping. In TCRdb, the immuneACCESS table is reduced to in-frame sequences with V and J assigned. These tables do not hold every clone; where another copy was compared, an unresolved V gene accounts for under half, and the others remain unexplained. V and J calls plus clone size are reproduced from that table; the DNA served to infer D and trimming. The sample has about 68,000 clones on record, approximately 84% of them singletons. The top ten hold less than 15% of the sample.

The sequence links TRBV6-6 to TRBJ2-2, with a tentative D gene TRBD1 over 6 matching bases. Sample: PBMCs, taken from a glioma patient whose treatment included an IDH1 peptide vaccine. This receptor was obtained from a man aged 18 to 35 with glioma. The CDR3 loop reads CASSSGVAGELFF. DNA sequence: TGTGCCAGCAGTTCAGGGGTGGCCGGGGAGCTGTTTTTT.